The entry below gives a single T cell receptor (beta chain) sequence along with its context. No antigen is known for it. No quality values exist for individual bases; no much larger clone is one base distant. The library was made by the immunoSEQ multiplex PCR assay. A mixture of 60 forward primers for TCR Vbeta segments and 13 reverse primers for TCR Jbeta segments was used in the multiplex PCR. The CDR3 region of rearranged TCR beta genes was amplified from genomic DNA with a multiplex PCR assay. On the Illumina HiSeq System, the amplified TCR beta libraries were sequenced as 87-base-pair reads. The study's processing was this. A later analysis tallied around 82 million unique TCR beta chains across the approximately 670 repertoires, and around 10 million of those chains were shared by two or more donors. A nearest-neighbor algorithm error-corrected the raw reads and collapsed the reads into unique sequences, merging closely related sequences to remove PCR and sequencing errors. Alignment of CDR3 sequences to IMGT reference sequences was used to assign V, D and J gene segments. For a sequence to be retained, a match of at least six nucleotides to both a V gene segment and a J gene segment was required. Rearrangements were classified as productive when the CDR3 lacked stop codons and remained in frame with V and J, and all other rearrangements were classified as non-productive. Following IMGT convention, CDR3 was defined as the stretch from the second conserved V-encoded cysteine to the conserved J-encoded phenylalanine. The earlier analysis of 500 to 650 of the donors excluded any sequence lacking an unambiguous match to a single V gene segment. An earlier analysis of 587 of the donors called V segments functional above 56.7% productive rearrangements and segregating when the between-donor standard deviation exceeded 5%. A statistical classification framework was built for diagnosing cytomegalovirus status from the catalog of TCR beta chain sequences. A later analysis assigned V and J genes by comparing TCR nucleotide sequences with IMGT/GENE-DB human TR gene sequences. A later analysis assigned CDR3 sequences and most-parsimonious VDJ recombination scenarios with the TCRdist pipeline. In a later analysis, each TCR beta chain was defined by its CDR3 amino acid sequence together with its V-gene family, and reads lacking a unique V-gene family were excluded. As a way to deal with suspected cross-contamination and a sequencing artifact, a later analysis dropped 450 to 600 nucleotide sequences that were highly shared and had low generation probability. In a later analysis, a clonal expansion index was calculated for each public chain from normalized within-repertoire ranks of inferred template counts. In a later analysis, generation probabilities were computed using a VDJ recombination model fitted to out-of-frame rearrangements, and the results were checked against IGoR. A later analysis scored TCR-TCR, TCR-HLA and TCR-CMV co-occurrence with hypergeometric tests, applying a repertoire-size bias correction to TCR pairs. False discovery rates were estimated in a later analysis by permuting HLA or CMV assignments 20 times. In a later analysis, co-occurring TCRs were grouped with DBSCAN, and TCRdist sequence similarity was added when clustering was performed within HLA-allele-positive subsets. Repertoires with fewer than 30,000 or more than 120,000 public chains were left out of co-occurrence clustering, as were about 5 repertoires with anomalous nucleotide sharing. TCRdb stores this immuneACCESS table with in-frame sequences only. Part of the clones is absent; in the studies checked, under half of the shortfall reflects unresolved V genes, and no reason is known for the rest. The D gene and trimming were derived from the DNA, and the V and J assignments and clone size from that table. For this sample there are about 190,000 clones; more than 65% appear just once. The top ten constitute 3% to 3.5% of the sample.

This entry comes from a study of cytomegalovirus exposure and HLA in healthy donors (dated by TCRdb to 2016 to 2017). At the level of the whole study: In an earlier analysis of approximately 640 of the donors, 276 Gb of sequence data and 117 million unique TCR beta sequences from roughly 190 million T cells were reported. Donor age, sex, ethnicity and CMV serostatus were compiled alongside the repertoire data. Rather than drawing on any new phenotypic data, the later analysis identified candidate immune exposures from TCR beta sequences and the way those sequences occurred across donors. In an earlier analysis of 587 of the donors, high-throughput TCR beta sequencing was used to judge whether each TCR beta V gene segment behaved as functional or pseudogenic. A later genetic analysis took genome-wide SNP genotypes for about three fifths of the 666 donors and used that subset as a discovery cohort. The T cell repertoires of 666 subjects were profiled by immunosequencing and related to cytomegalovirus serostatus. The number of typed donors differed by locus: roughly 629-640 for A, B, C, DRB1 and DQB1; some 500 for DQA1; some 590 for DPA1; and roughly 490 for DPB1. Across around 400 genotyped donors of the cohort, an average of about 200,000 unique TCR beta nucleotide sequences per donor were sequenced, and 15% to 20% of those sequences were non-productive. The study aimed to test whether cataloging public T cell receptors could reveal signatures of past pathogen exposure. Several DR-DQ haplotypes were treated as single units for association and clustering because of strong linkage in the cohort. The genetic ancestry cluster associated with self-reported Caucasian donors included around 76% of the 350 to 500 genotyped donors. To study patterns of TCR occurrence, a later analysis re-analyzed previously published TCR beta repertoires from around 670 donors and added high-resolution HLA genotyping. Roughly 300 gigabases of sequencing data and 78 million or so unique TCR sequences were included in an early release covering several hundred HLA-typed donors. The study combined high-throughput TCR immunosequencing, statistical association of individual TCRs with disease status, and machine learning to predict cytomegalovirus infection status. Every discovery cohort repertoire had been produced on one sequencing platform. Both class I and class II loci were covered by HLA typing, at four-digit resolution. Along with the approximately 600-subject first cohort, a separate validation cohort of about 110 different subjects was used. General study outcomes and caveats: A total of some 180 TCR beta chains were listed by the study as associated with cytomegalovirus. Because HLA typing was unavailable for some donors at each locus, only the typed subset was used in association tests. In a later genetic analysis, a missense DCLRE1C variant was associated with V-gene and J-gene trimming of TCR beta chains, and the association was replicated in an independent cohort. Linkage disequilibrium might explain the correlated functional status among segregating V segments, but an unknown experimental factor could not be ruled out. In a later analysis, HLA-associated TCR beta chains were found to be more clonally expanded and to have lower generation probabilities than equally common non-associated chains. The earlier analysis of some 540 of the donors excluded 15 to 20 rarely observed V segments, including chromosome 9 orphons, because counts were too low. A later analysis found that TCR association rates varied across HLA loci, with DRB1 alleles showing the most associated TCRs and HLA-C alleles the fewest. The authors suggested that the approach could potentially be extended to other disease states and immunological phenotypes. At a false discovery rate of 0.05, a later analysis linked 16,000 or so TCR beta sequences to specific HLA alleles. A few of the identified cytomegalovirus-associated TCR beta chains were confirmed in vitro to be specific for cytomegalovirus antigens. The presence/absence analyses assumed that sequencing depth was roughly uniform across donors, and that assumption may not be true. For the cohort, immune exposure information was limited to CMV serostatus. Because the 87-base-pair reads could not distinguish some IMGT-functional V segments, including TRBV6-2 and TRBV6-3, those segments were excluded. In an earlier analysis of 587 of the donors, most TCR beta V segments appeared in productive rearrangements about 87% or about 30% of the time, broadly matching IMGT annotations. According to a later analysis, parvovirus B19, influenza, CMV and Epstein-Barr virus appeared linked to several top co-occurrence clusters. A cluster of highly shared sequence variants was judged likely to represent a technical artifact of the sequencing pipeline. In both the original and validation cohorts, the classifier was reported to diagnose cytomegalovirus status with high specificity and sensitivity. While some public TCRs were present in many individuals, most TCR sequences turned up only very rarely across donors. Assigning TCR associations to individual alleles was difficult when HLA alleles, especially DR and DQ, strongly co-occurred. A later genetic analysis reported fewer N-insertions in productive TCRs among donors in an Asian-associated ancestry cluster than the roughly 650-donor mean. This cohort had only TCR beta chains sequenced, and the lack of alpha or paired-chain data limited which features could be detected. A further reported finding was that TCR beta sequences accurately predicted the HLA-A and HLA-B alleles for most subjects in the first cohort. In a later analysis, most CMV-associated TCR beta chains were found to appear HLA-restricted, with HLA associations seemingly driven largely by CMV exposure.

The cohort comprised more than 550 healthy bone marrow donors. At the time of sampling, all cohort members were nominally healthy, though unrecorded immune exposures were likely present. The donor tested CMV seropositive, placing the donor among the approximately 290 seropositive members of the cohort. A peripheral blood sample was provided by each donor, and peripheral blood mononuclear cells were used for TCR beta sequencing. Genomic DNA was extracted from the blood cell samples with the Qiagen DNeasy Blood Extraction Kit. The germline V gene sets CDR1 to MGHRA and CDR2 to YSYEKL. The CDR3 spans 14 residues, from the cysteine through the phenylalanine. Of all the DNA, just the CDR3 is kept, 42 bases in frame from base 1. For this chain, trimming is 4 bases at the V end and 6 bases at the J end, and the number of junction bases without a gene match is 8.

Recombination connected TRBV4-1 to TRBJ1-1; 7 middle bases align to TRBD1. Sequenced input: PBMCs. The TCR comes from a woman aged 30 to 39 in good health and CMV-seropositive. The bases read TGCGCCAGCAGCCCAAGGGAAGGGGGCGCTGAAGCTTTCTTT. It codes for CASSPREGGAEAFF.